This T cell receptor beta chain was observed in a study of blood T cell repertoires in COVID-19. Overall study: COVID-19 samples from acute and convalescent phases originated in the United States, Italy and Spain.

Here immunoSEQ multiplex PCR was the method, and the copy in TCRdb shows in-frame clones only, minus some. The sample includes roughly 260,000 clones, about nine tenths seen only once; the top ten take about 6%. Participants, roughly 18 to 90 years old, spanned under 25 US areas. Researchers sorted participants into cohorts using their self-reported clinical history. The TCR originated in a woman aged 25 to 39 with acute COVID-19. Specimen: PBMCs or T cells enriched from blood (not recorded which).

The CDR3 DNA reads TGTGCCGGCAACTTCCCGGGGTTTAATTCACCCCTCCACTTT. It encodes CAGNFPGFNSPLHF. The chain has TRBV5-8 and TRBJ1-6; D not certain. This CDR3 region has 14 residues. The germline V gene has CDR1 SGHTS and CDR2 YDEGEE. V lost 10 bases and J lost 6, with 17 bases in between.